Each of the 23 T cell receptor beta chains below was sequenced from the same sample in a study of glioma-infiltrating T cells after dendritic cell vaccination. Noted time point: after dendritic cell vaccination, including at tumor progression/relapse. TCRdb's copy holds only in-frame clones and misses some; the assay was immunoSEQ multiplex PCR. Of tens of thousands of clones in the sample, around nine tenths were seen once. The sequenced sample was blood, obtained after dendritic cell vaccination. These TCRs come from a human donor with glioblastoma.

The chain has TRBV2 and TRBJ1-1, with no clear D. Germline V gene lookup returns CDR1 SNHLY and CDR2 FYNNEI. The ends were cut back, 8 bases at V and 0 bases at J, with 13 bases in the middle. The CDR3 runs 14 residues. CDR3 amino acids: CASLRSGMNTEAFF. The CDR3 DNA reads as TGTGCCAGCCTCAGGTCGGGGATGAACACTGAAGCTTTCTTT.

In its sample, this clone was seen a few times. The chain couples TRBV5-8 to TRBJ2-4, with TRBD2 as a possible D gene (7 bases). V lost 4 bases to trimming and J lost 0 bases, with 26 bases between them. Per the germline V gene, CDR1 is SGHTS and CDR2 is YDEGEE. The CDR3 has 20 amino acids. The CDR3 DNA reads TGTGCCAGCAGCCGGGTCGGGGGGCGCGGGATCAGCTTAGCCAAAAACATTCAGTACTTC. The encoded protein is CASSRVGGRGISLAKNIQYF.

This chain links TRBV7-3 with TRBJ2-7; D ambiguous. CDR1 is SGHTA and CDR2 is FQGTGA in the germline V gene. The CDR3 runs to 13 residues. V was cut by 2 bases and J by 3 bases, with 8 bases left in between. The chain's CDR3 is CASSLGQHYEQYF. The CDR3 region has the DNA TGTGCCAGCAGCTTAGGGCAGCACTACGAGCAGTACTTC.

The rearrangement uses TRBV7-7 and TRBJ1-1; D remains unclear. The CDR3 has 22 residues. CDR1 and CDR2 (germline): SSHAT, FNYEAQ (reference sequence). Trimming took off 0 bases at V and 1 base at J, with 30 bases between the two ends. The CDR3 here is CASSLAFGRILPLASQNTEAFF. The CDR3 DNA reads TGTGCCAGCAGCTTAGCGTTCGGGAGGATTCTCCCGTTGGCCTCCCAGAACACTGAAGCTTTCTTT.

Here the CDR3 reads CASGRQGTYQETQYF. CDR3 in DNA: TGTGCCAGCGGCAGACAGGGGACGTACCAAGAGACCCAGTACTTC. The V gene is TRBV2, the J gene TRBJ2-5; TRBD1 aligns across 8 bases. From germline, CDR1 is SNHLY and CDR2 FYNNEI. The J segment lost 0 bases and the V segment lost 8 bases, leaving 8 bases of the junction unmatched. There are 15 residues in the CDR3.

In DNA form, the CDR3 reads TGCAGCGTTAAAGTTGGAGGGACAGGGATTGGCTACACCTTC. Amino acid sequence: CSVKVGGTGIGYTF. The V call is TRBV29-1, the J call TRBJ1-2, with 9 nucleotides matching TRBD1. J was trimmed by 7 bases and V by 5 bases; bases with no gene match: 11. Germline lookup yields CDR1 SQVTM and CDR2 ANQGSEA. The CDR3 sequence is 14 residues long.

The rearrangement joins TRBV28 to TRBJ2-7, with D possibly matching TRBD2 (6 bases). V lost 2 bases and J 2 bases, leaving 13 bases between the germline ends. Germline values: CDR1 MDHEN, CDR2 SYDVKM. The CDR3 has 15 residues. CDR3 loop: CASSLLGGPTYEQYF. The DNA of the CDR3 is TGTGCCAGCAGTTTACTCGGAGGGCCTACCTACGAGCAGTACTTC. Full variable domain (remainder filled in from reference TRBV28 and TRBJ2-7): DVKVTQSSRYLVKRTGEKVFLECVQDMDHENMFWYRQDPGLGLRLIYFSYDVKMKEKGDIPEGYSVSREKKERFSLILESASTNQTSMYLCASSLLGGPTYEQYFGPGTRLTVT.

This chain uses TRBV10-2 with TRBJ2-1; 8 positions agree with TRBD2. V was clipped by 5 bases and J by 7 bases; unmatched bases: 10. This CDR3 comprises 15 residues. Germline assignment: CDR1 WSHSY and CDR2 SAAADI. Here the CDR3 reads CASSRDGGAGNEQFF. CDR3 sequence (DNA): TGCGCCAGCAGTCGGGACGGGGGGGCTGGGAATGAGCAGTTCTTC.

V usage is TRBV29-1 and J usage is TRBJ2-5; 10 nucleotides line up with TRBD1. V trimming: 8 bases; J trimming: 5 bases; junction bases outside the gene matches: 11. The CDR3 has 14 residues. In germline, CDR1 is SQVTM, CDR2 ANQGSEA. The DNA of the CDR3 is TGCAGCCCACAAGACAGGGGGCGGGGGGAGACCCAGTACTTC. Translation: CSPQDRGRGETQYF.

This clone occurred a few times. The chain is built from TRBV5-1 and TRBJ2-2; the match to TRBD1 covers 9 bases. J was trimmed by 6 bases and V by 7 bases; bases with no gene match: 7. The germline V gene encodes CDR1 SGHRS and CDR2 YFSETQ. The CDR3 sequence is 14 residues long. This CDR3 reads CASVRQGGPGELFF. The CDR3 DNA is TGCGCCAGCGTCCGACAGGGGGGTCCCGGGGAGCTGTTTTTT. The full variable domain, its missing parts supplied by reference TRBV5-1 and TRBJ2-2, is KAGVTQTPRYLIKTRGQQVTLSCSPISGHRSVSWYQQTPGQGLQFLFEYFSETQRNKGNFPGRFSGRQFSNSRSEMNVSTLELGDSALYLCASVRQGGPGELFFGEGSRLTVL.

The V call is TRBV5-4, the J call TRBJ2-1, with D possibly being TRBD1 (5 bases). Germline V gene data show CDR1 as SGHNT and CDR2 as YYREEE (reference sequence). V lost 2 bases and J lost 2, with 5 bases in between. The CDR3 covers 13 residues. Here the CDR3 reads CASSLGAYNEQFF. The CDR3 bases are TGTGCCAGCAGCTTAGGGGCCTACAATGAGCAGTTCTTC.

The chain recombines TRBV9 with TRBJ1-1, with D hard to call. Trimming left V 0 bases short and J 0 bases short, with 6 bases between. CDR1 and CDR2 (germline): SGDLS, YYNGEE. The CDR3 runs to 14 residues. The CDR3 coding sequence is TGTGCCAGCAGCGTAGATGTCATGAACACTGAAGCTTTCTTT. Amino acid sequence: CASSVDVMNTEAFF.

The rearrangement links TRBV7-9 to TRBJ1-2; TRBD1 matches at 9 bases. The CDR3 covers 15 residues. Germline V gene data show CDR1 as SEHNR and CDR2 as FQNEAQ (reference sequence). Losses at the gene ends were 1 base for V and 7 bases for J; bases not matched to a gene: 7. CDR3: CASSLGPGQGIGYTF. The CDR3 DNA reads TGTGCCAGCAGCTTAGGCCCGGGACAGGGAATTGGCTACACCTTC.

This clone has more than one count but fewer than ten. The chain couples TRBV6-6 to TRBJ2-7; D ambiguous. V dropped 6 bases and J dropped 7 bases, with 10 bases sitting between them. Germline V gene lookup returns CDR1 MNHNY and CDR2 SVGAGI (reference sequence). The length of the CDR3 is 11 residues. In nucleotides, the CDR3 is TGTGCCAGCAGCCAAACCCTAGAGCAGTACTTC. It yields the protein CASSQTLEQYF.

This clone was seen only a few times. The rearrangement uses TRBV5-6 and TRBJ2-7; D gene ambiguous. The CDR3 covers 14 residues. Looked up from germline, CDR1 is SGHDT and CDR2 is YYEEEE. V lost 0 bases to trimming and J lost 3 bases, with 10 bases between them. DNA of the CDR3: TGTGCCAGCAGCTTGGAGTATGCAGGCTACGAGCAGTACTTC. Amino acid sequence: CASSLEYAGYEQYF.

CDR3 loop: CASRLGAGYNSPLHF. The DNA of the CDR3 is TGTGCCAGCAGGTTGGGGGCAGGCTATAATTCACCCCTCCACTTT. The chain employs TRBV7-6 and TRBJ1-6, with D possibly matching TRBD1 (6 bases). Trimming left V 6 bases short and J 3 bases short, with 12 bases between. The CDR3 runs 15 residues. CDR1 and CDR2 from the germline V gene are SGHVS and FNYEAQ.

The V call is TRBV19, the J call TRBJ1-5; D unclear. From germline, CDR1 is LNHDA and CDR2 SQIVND (reference sequence). The CDR3 totals 13 residues. The V and J ends lost 3 bases and 6 bases respectively, with 9 bases between them. The chain's CDR3 is CASSILAGQPQHF. CDR3 in DNA: TGTGCCAGTAGTATCCTGGCAGGTCAGCCCCAGCATTTT.

This rearrangement joins TRBV6-1 to TRBJ1-1; TRBD1 is a possible D gene (5 bases). V shed 3 bases and J shed 6 bases, with 14 bases lying between them. The germline gives CDR1 MNHNS, CDR2 SASEGT. This CDR3 comprises 14 residues. The CDR3 sequence is CASSEGGHAAEAFF. The CDR3 bases are TGTGCCAGCAGTGAGGGAGGACATGCCGCTGAAGCTTTCTTT.

This clone was found once. The chain has TRBV5-1 and TRBJ2-7; 10 bases map to TRBD2. Germline values: CDR1 SGHRS, CDR2 YFSETQ. The ends lost 0 bases at V and 4 bases at J; junction bases unmatched: 10. The CDR3 consists of 17 residues. The chain's CDR3 is CASSLGSSGGVGYEQYF. The CDR3 region has the DNA TGCGCCAGCAGCTTGGGTTCTAGCGGGGGCGTAGGTTACGAGCAGTACTTC.

This clone showed up just once. CDR3 bases: TGTGCCAGTAGTATAACCAGGGCCTACGAGCAGTACTTC. This encodes CASSITRAYEQYF. The chain is built from TRBV19 and TRBJ2-7; the D gene is possibly TRBD1 (5 bases). V lost 2 bases and J 2 bases, leaving 7 bases between the germline ends. CDR1 and CDR2 from the germline V gene are LNHDA and SQIVND (reference sequence). The CDR3 extends over 13 amino acids.

The V gene is TRBV5-1, the J gene TRBJ1-6; 8 bases are shared with TRBD1. Germline V CDR1 and CDR2: SGHRS, YFSETQ. Germline trimming cut 1 base from V and 8 bases from J; bases unmatched to any gene: 8. There are 16 residues in the CDR3. The CDR3 nucleotides are TGCGCCAGCAGCTTGTTGACAGGGGCGTTGGATTCACCCCTCCACTTT. Amino acids: CASSLLTGALDSPLHF.

To note about this clone: This sample also contains other DNA sequences that code for the same CDR3. The V and J genes are TRBV7-9 and TRBJ2-1; D not certain. From germline, CDR1 is SEHNR and CDR2 FQNEAQ (reference sequence). Trimming removed 9 bases from V and 5 bases from J, with 14 bases in between. CDR3 length equals 13 residues. Written as DNA, the CDR3 is TGTGCCAGTAGCCCGCGCCTCAACAATGAGCAGTTCTTC. Its protein is CASSPRLNNEQFF.

The count of this clone is one. The V and J genes are TRBV9 and TRBJ1-3, with D possibly matching TRBD1 (5 bases). The ends were cut back, 3 bases at V and 5 bases at J, with 21 bases in the middle. There are 17 residues in the CDR3. Germline CDR1 is SGDLS and CDR2 is YYNGEE. The chain's CDR3 is CASSEDPRVGSRNTIYF. CDR3 DNA: TGTGCCAGCAGCGAGGATCCCAGGGTTGGGTCGAGAAACACCATATATTTT.